The present T cell receptor beta chain was sequenced within a study of T-cell reconstitution after alpha-beta-depleted transplantation in children. Study conclusions and caveats: T-cell counts and diversity at one year following transplant were attributed mainly to newly produced T cells. Expanded clones from the graft, numbering several hundred, reportedly supplied alpha-beta T cells about two months after transplant. Certain patients had high TCRbeta diversity at day 60, and it came from recipient T cells and thymic progenitors that survived.

Unique molecular identifiers were incorporated into the prepared TCRbeta library. One entry per CDR3 protein results from TCRdb running MiXCR on the PCR reads. Of about 160,000 distinct CDR3 sequences listed, roughly 10% are singletons. In regard to this clonotype: Its target is unknown. A read error may produce the germline difference seen at one junction end.

From germline, CDR1 is MDHEN and CDR2 SYDVKM. The CDR3 consists of 16 residues. The sample was PBMCs, taken before TCRalphabeta/CD19-depleted stem cell transplant. The chain combines TRBV28 with TRBJ1-5; 7 bases align to TRBD1. This clonotype was sampled from a boy between 2 and 15 years old with acute myeloid leukemia, due to receive a stem cell transplant. As DNA, the CDR3 is TGTGGCAGCGGTGCCACGACAGGGAAGGGCAATCAGCCCCAGCATTTT. It encodes CGSGATTGKGNQPQHF.